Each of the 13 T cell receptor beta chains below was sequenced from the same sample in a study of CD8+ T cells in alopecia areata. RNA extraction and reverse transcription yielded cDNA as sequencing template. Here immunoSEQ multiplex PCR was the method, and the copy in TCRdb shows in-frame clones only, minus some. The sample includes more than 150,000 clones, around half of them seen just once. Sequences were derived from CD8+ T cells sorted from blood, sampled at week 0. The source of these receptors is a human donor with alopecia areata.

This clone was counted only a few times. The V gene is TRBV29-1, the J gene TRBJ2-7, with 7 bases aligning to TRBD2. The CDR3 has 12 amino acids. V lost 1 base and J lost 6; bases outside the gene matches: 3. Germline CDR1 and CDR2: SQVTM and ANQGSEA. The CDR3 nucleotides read TGCAGCGTTGAAGTGGGAGGGGTCGAGCAGTACTTC. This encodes CSVEVGGVEQYF.

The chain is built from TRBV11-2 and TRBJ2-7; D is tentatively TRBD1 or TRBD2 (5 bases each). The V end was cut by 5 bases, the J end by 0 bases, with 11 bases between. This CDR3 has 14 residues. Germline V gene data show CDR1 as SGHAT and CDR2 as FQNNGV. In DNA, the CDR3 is TGTGCCAGCAGCCCGGGACCCAGCTCCTACGAGCAGTACTTC. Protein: CASSPGPSSYEQYF.

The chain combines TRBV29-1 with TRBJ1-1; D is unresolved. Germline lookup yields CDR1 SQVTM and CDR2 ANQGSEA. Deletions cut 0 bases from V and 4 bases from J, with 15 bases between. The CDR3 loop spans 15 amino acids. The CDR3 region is CSVEDPRGSPTEAFF. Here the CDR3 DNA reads TGCAGCGTTGAAGACCCACGAGGGTCACCCACTGAAGCTTTCTTT.

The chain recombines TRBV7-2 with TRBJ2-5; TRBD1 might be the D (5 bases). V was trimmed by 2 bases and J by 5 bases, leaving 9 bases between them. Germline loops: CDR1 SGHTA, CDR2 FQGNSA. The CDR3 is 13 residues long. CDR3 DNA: TGTGCCAGCAGCTTACAGGGAAGGGAGACCCAGTACTTC. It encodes CASSLQGRETQYF.

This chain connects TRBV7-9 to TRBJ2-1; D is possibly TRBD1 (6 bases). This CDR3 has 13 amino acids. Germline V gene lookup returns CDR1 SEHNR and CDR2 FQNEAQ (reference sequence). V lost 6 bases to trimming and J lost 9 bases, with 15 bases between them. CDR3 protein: CASSSQQGSEQFF. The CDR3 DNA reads TGTGCCAGCAGTTCCCAACAGGGAAGTGAGCAGTTCTTC.

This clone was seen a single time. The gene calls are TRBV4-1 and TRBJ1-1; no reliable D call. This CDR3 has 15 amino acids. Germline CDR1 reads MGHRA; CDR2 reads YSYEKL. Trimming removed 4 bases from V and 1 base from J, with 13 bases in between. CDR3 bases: TGCGCCAGCAGCCCGACGGGAAAAGGGAACACTGAAGCTTTCTTT. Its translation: CASSPTGKGNTEAFF.

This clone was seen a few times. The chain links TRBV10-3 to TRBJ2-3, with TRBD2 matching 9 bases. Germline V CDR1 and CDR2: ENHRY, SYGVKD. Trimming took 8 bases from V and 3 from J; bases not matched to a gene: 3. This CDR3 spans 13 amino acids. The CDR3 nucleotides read TGTGCCATCGGAAGCGGGGGGACAGATACGCAGTATTTT. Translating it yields CAIGSGGTDTQYF.

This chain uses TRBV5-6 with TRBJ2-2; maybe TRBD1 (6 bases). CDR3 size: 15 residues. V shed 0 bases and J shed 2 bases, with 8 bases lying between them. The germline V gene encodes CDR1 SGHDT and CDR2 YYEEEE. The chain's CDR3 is CASSLAGQNTGELFF. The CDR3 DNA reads TGTGCCAGCAGCTTGGCGGGACAAAACACCGGGGAGCTGTTTTTT.

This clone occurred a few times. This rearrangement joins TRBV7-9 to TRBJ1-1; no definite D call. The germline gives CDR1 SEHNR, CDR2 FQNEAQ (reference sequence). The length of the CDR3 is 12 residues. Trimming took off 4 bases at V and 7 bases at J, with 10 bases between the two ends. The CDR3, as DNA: TGTGCCAGCAGCTGGAGTACAAGTGAAGCTTTCTTT. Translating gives CASSWSTSEAFF.

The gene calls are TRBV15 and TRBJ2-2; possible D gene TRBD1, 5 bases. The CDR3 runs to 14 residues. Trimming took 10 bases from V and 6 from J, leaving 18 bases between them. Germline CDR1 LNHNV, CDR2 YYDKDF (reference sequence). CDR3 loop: CAIRAGQSPGELFF. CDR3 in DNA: TGTGCCATCAGGGCAGGGCAATCCCCCGGGGAGCTGTTTTTT.

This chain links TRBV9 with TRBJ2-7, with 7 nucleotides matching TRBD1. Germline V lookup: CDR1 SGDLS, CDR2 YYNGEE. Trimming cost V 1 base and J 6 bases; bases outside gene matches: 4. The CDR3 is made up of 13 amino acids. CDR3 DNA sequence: TGTGCCAGCAGCGTAAACAGGGGTAGCGAGCAGTACTTC. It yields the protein CASSVNRGSEQYF.

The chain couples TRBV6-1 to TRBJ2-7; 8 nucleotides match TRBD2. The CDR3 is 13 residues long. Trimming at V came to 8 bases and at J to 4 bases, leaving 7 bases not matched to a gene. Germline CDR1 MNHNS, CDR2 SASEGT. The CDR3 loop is CASHFASGYEQYF. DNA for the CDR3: TGTGCCAGCCACTTTGCTAGCGGGTACGAGCAGTACTTC.

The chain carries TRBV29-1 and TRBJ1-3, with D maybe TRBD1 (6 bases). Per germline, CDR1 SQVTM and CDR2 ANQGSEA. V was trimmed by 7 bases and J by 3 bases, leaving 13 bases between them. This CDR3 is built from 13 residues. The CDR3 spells CSAEDSNGNTIYF. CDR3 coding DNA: TGCAGCGCTGAGGACAGTAATGGAAACACCATATATTTT.